This TCR beta chain is drawn from a study of T cell repertoires in cytomegalovirus infection. On the study more broadly: From public TCR beta signatures came an indication of both CMV infection and matching HLA type.

The length of the CDR3 is 14 residues. From germline, CDR1 is SGHTA and CDR2 FQGNSA. V was clipped by 6 bases and J by 4 bases, with 12 bases between them. This clonotype has just a few counts. The target antigen is unknown. Study-wide findings and caveats: The cumulative frequency of public TCR beta families distinguished individuals who carried CMV together with the relevant HLA. Within the response measured ex vivo, HLA-C-restricted CMV-specific TCR beta clonotypes were dominant.

MiXCR, run by TCRdb on the reads, gives a single entry per CDR3 protein. The sample records hundreds of thousands of distinct CDR3 sequences, 30% to 40% being singletons. V gene TRBV7-2 combines with J gene TRBJ2-2, with D tentatively TRBD1 (5 bases). The receptor was derived from a human donor in good health (CMV status not recorded). Some clones in this sample may be carry-over from other donors' samples. The input for sequencing was cultured PBMCs, taken from culture after CMV antigen stimulation. CDR3 residues: CASRRGDPTGELFF. CDR3 nucleotide sequence: TGTGCCAGCAGAAGGGGCGACCCCACCGGGGAGCTGTTTTTT.